Each of the 23 T cell receptor beta chains below was sequenced from the same sample in a study of cytomegalovirus exposure and HLA in healthy donors. The PCR employed 60 Vbeta primers together with 13 Jbeta primers. Produced via immunoSEQ multiplex PCR; TCRdb's table is partial and in-frame only. The table includes 140,000 to 150,000 clones, around three quarters detected once. Source material: PBMCs. Receptors were obtained from a woman aged 18-29 years in good health and CMV-seropositive.

V usage is TRBV29-1 and J usage is TRBJ1-3; no clear D gene. V was shortened by 5 bases and J by 1 base, with 12 bases between the two germline ends. The CDR3 runs to 14 residues. Per the germline V gene, CDR1 is SQVTM and CDR2 is ANQGSEA. The CDR3 DNA is TGCAGCGTTTCCGAGACTGCGTCTGGAAACACCATATATTTT. Protein sequence: CSVSETASGNTIYF.

The J gene is TRBJ1-2, the V gene TRBV11-2; D is uncertain. V gave up 0 bases and J gave up 1 base, with 6 bases separating them. Germline loops: CDR1 SGHAT, CDR2 FQNNGV. CDR3 length equals 14 residues. This chain's CDR3 is CASSLDGSNYGYTF. The CDR3 nucleotides read TGTGCCAGCAGCTTAGATGGCAGTAACTATGGCTACACCTTC.

The chain couples TRBV25-1 to TRBJ1-4; no clear D. Between the trimmed V and J ends, which lost 1 base and 0 bases, there was a span of 6 bases. Looked up from germline, CDR1 is MGHDK and CDR2 is SYGVNS. CDR3 length equals 15 residues. The CDR3 nucleotides are TGTGCCAGCAGTGAATCAGAAGCAACTAATGAAAAACTGTTTTTT. Amino acid sequence: CASSESEATNEKLFF.

The rearrangement links TRBV7-2 to TRBJ2-7, with TRBD2 matching 13 bases. The V and J ends lost 3 bases and 4 bases, in that order; junction bases with no gene match: 3. The CDR3 is 15 residues long. CDR1 and CDR2 from the germline V gene are SGHTA and FQGNSA. The CDR3 protein is CASSLGLAGKYEQYF. For the CDR3, the DNA is TGTGCCAGCAGCTTGGGACTAGCGGGGAAGTACGAGCAGTACTTC. The full variable domain, rest sourced from reference TRBV7-2 and TRBJ2-7, is GAGVSQSPSNKVTEKGKDVELRCDPISGHTALYWYRQSLGQGLEFLIYFQGNSAPDKSGLPSDRFSAERTGGSVSTLTIQRTQQEDSAVYLCASSLGLAGKYEQYFGPGTRLTVT.

The V call is TRBV21-1, the J call TRBJ2-2; the table's D call of TRBD1 was not tested on the DNA. TRBV21-1 is tagged as a pseudogene. This CDR3 has 19 residues. CDR3 coding DNA: TGTGCCAGCAGCAACTTTTTTAGACAGTTAACTCCGAACACCGGGGAGCTGTTTTTT. This encodes CASSNFFRQLTPNTGELFF.

This chain uses TRBV28 with TRBJ2-3; D unclear. Trimming left V 3 bases short and J 7 bases short, with 11 bases between. The CDR3 length is 13 residues. Germline CDR1 reads MDHEN; CDR2 reads SYDVKM. This chain's CDR3 is CASSLSGSNTQYF. The CDR3 nucleotides are TGTGCCAGCAGTTTGTCCGGGTCAAATACGCAGTATTTT.

This chain uses TRBV29-1 with TRBJ2-5, with D maybe TRBD2 (6 bases). The germline CDR1 and CDR2 sequences are SQVTM and ANQGSEA. This CDR3 spans 13 amino acids. Trimming shortened V by 4 bases and J by 7 bases, and 16 bases separated the two germline ends. The chain's CDR3 is CSVGGVADGTQYF. The DNA for the CDR3 is TGCAGCGTTGGGGGGGTAGCTGACGGGACCCAGTACTTC.

The chain links TRBV5-1 to TRBJ2-1; a possible D gene is TRBD2 (6 bases). The germline V gene has CDR1 SGHRS and CDR2 YFSETQ. This CDR3 comprises 14 residues. Trimming took 0 bases from V and 15 from J, leaving 19 bases between them. DNA for the CDR3: TGCGCCAGCAGCTTGGACTCCAGTGGGGGGATACGGTTCTTC. This codes for CASSLDSSGGIRFF. The entire variable domain, with the rest obtained from reference TRBV5-1 and TRBJ2-1, is as follows: KAGVTQTPRYLIKTRGQQVTLSCSPISGHRSVSWYQQTPGQGLQFLFEYFSETQRNKGNFPGRFSGRQFSNSRSEMNVSTLELGDSALYLCASSLDSSGGIRFFGPGTRLTVL.

This chain connects TRBV6-1 to TRBJ1-2; 7 bases align to TRBD1. CDR1 MNHNS and CDR2 SASEGT come from the germline V gene. The ends lost 5 bases at V and 5 bases at J; junction bases unmatched: 5. This CDR3 comprises 13 residues. The CDR3 region is CASSPQGSYGYTF. In DNA, the CDR3 is TGTGCCAGCAGTCCACAGGGGTCGTATGGCTACACCTTC.

This rearrangement joins TRBV10-3 to TRBJ2-5, with a tentative D call TRBD1 (6 bases). The V gene's germline CDR1 is ENHRY and CDR2 SYGVKD. V gave up 6 bases and J gave up 5 bases, with 19 bases separating them. This CDR3 region has 15 residues. CDR3 sequence (DNA): TGTGCCATCAGACAGGGTGGAGCTCCAGGGGAGACCCAGTACTTC. Protein sequence: CAIRQGGAPGETQYF.

This clone was found a few times. The rearrangement joins TRBV5-1 to TRBJ2-7, with D possibly TRBD1 on 6 matching bases. CDR1 and CDR2 (germline): SGHRS, YFSETQ. The CDR3 consists of 17 residues. V lost 0 bases, J lost 0 bases, and 16 bases lay in between. The CDR3 loop reads CASSLVPPGQLSYEQYF. DNA of the CDR3: TGCGCCAGCAGCTTGGTTCCCCCCGGACAGCTCTCCTACGAGCAGTACTTC.

The chain recombines TRBV6-5 with TRBJ2-1, with TRBD1 matching over 8 bases. V gave up 8 bases and J gave up 8 bases; unmatched junction bases: 2. The CDR3 consists of 11 residues. The germline CDR1 and CDR2 sequences are MNHEY and SVGAGI. The CDR3, as DNA: TGTGCCAGCCAGGGACAGGATGAGCAGTTCTTC. Translated, it gives CASQGQDEQFF.

The gene calls are TRBV27 and TRBJ2-7, with 9 bases fitting TRBD2. Looked up from germline, CDR1 is MNHEY and CDR2 is SMNVEV (reference sequence). This CDR3 region has 17 residues. Trimming removed 3 bases from V and 0 bases from J; junction bases left unmatched: 9. The CDR3 DNA is TGTGCCAGCAGTTTCAGGCCTAGCGGGGCTTTCTCCTACGAGCAGTACTTC. It specifies CASSFRPSGAFSYEQYF.

The J gene is TRBJ1-6, the V gene TRBV5-1; D is possibly TRBD1 (6 bases). Germline V gene lookup returns CDR1 SGHRS and CDR2 YFSETQ. Trimming cost V 0 bases and J 13 bases, with 20 bases left between them. The CDR3 sequence is 16 residues long. The CDR3 nucleotides read TGCGCCAGCAGCTTGGAGGCTCAGGGGAACGTTTCGCCCCTCCACTTT. Its translation is CASSLEAQGNVSPLHF.

This sequence joins TRBV15 and TRBJ2-7; D may be TRBD2 (6 bases). Trimming took off 0 bases at V and 2 bases at J, with 17 bases between the two ends. Looked up from germline, CDR1 is LNHNV and CDR2 is YYDKDF (reference sequence). The CDR3 is 17 amino acids. CDR3 in DNA: TGTGCCACCAGCAGAGATATAAGCGGGCGTTACACCTACGAGCAGTACTTC. Its protein product is CATSRDISGRYTYEQYF.

The chain combines TRBV7-9 with TRBJ2-5; 10 bases line up with TRBD1. V was pared by 4 bases and J by 2 bases, with 10 bases of the junction left unmatched. The germline gives CDR1 SEHNR, CDR2 FQNEAQ (reference sequence). This CDR3 region has 17 residues. CDR3 nucleotide sequence: TGTGCCAGCAGCTCCGGGACAGGGGCTTTTCAGCAAGAGACCCAGTACTTC. Residues: CASSSGTGAFQQETQYF.

This clone was counted only a few times. One end of the junction fails to match germline, which may point to a read error. The J gene is TRBJ1-1, the V gene TRBV7-2; possibly TRBD1 for D (6 bases). Germline V gene sequence: CDR1 SGHTA, CDR2 FQGNSA. There are 12 residues in the CDR3. The CDR3 protein is CASSLVSGGGFF. DNA of the CDR3: TGTGCCAGCAGCTTAGTTTCGGGGGGCGGATTTTTT.

The chain recombines TRBV6-1 with TRBJ1-6, with a tentative D call TRBD1 (6 bases). The CDR3 consists of 12 residues. Germline CDR1 is MNHNS and CDR2 is SASEGT. Trimming took off 4 bases at V and 10 bases at J, with 8 bases between the two ends. For the CDR3, the DNA is TGTGCCAGCAGTGCCCAGGGGTCACCCCTCCACTTT. It yields the protein CASSAQGSPLHF.

The chain employs TRBV6-6 and TRBJ1-2; 9 positions agree with TRBD1. V shed 1 base and J 8 bases; nucleotides not matched to a gene: 2. In germline, CDR1 is MNHNY, CDR2 SVGAGI (reference sequence). The CDR3 has 13 amino acids. The chain's CDR3 is CASSYWTGDGYTF. In DNA, the CDR3 is TGTGCCAGCAGTTACTGGACAGGGGACGGCTACACCTTC.

The CDR3 spells CASSLERQYYGYTF. For the CDR3, the DNA is TGTGCCAGCAGCTTGGAGAGACAGTACTATGGCTACACCTTC. This chain uses TRBV5-4 with TRBJ1-2; tentatively, D is TRBD1 (5 bases). Germline assignment: CDR1 SGHNT and CDR2 YYREEE (reference sequence). The CDR3 spans 14 residues. V was shortened by 0 bases and J by 3 bases, with 9 bases between the two germline ends.

The chain recombines TRBV5-6 with TRBJ1-2, with no clear D. CDR1 SGHDT and CDR2 YYEEEE come from the germline V gene. The V gene lost 2 bases and the J gene lost 8 bases, with 13 bases spanning the gap. CDR3 length: 13 amino acids. CDR3 sequence: CASSFEGSKGYTF. The CDR3, as DNA: TGTGCCAGCAGCTTCGAGGGATCTAAAGGCTACACCTTC.

The chain carries TRBV6-5 and TRBJ2-2; possible D gene TRBD1, 6 bases. Germline CDR1 reads MNHEY; CDR2 reads SVGAGI. The CDR3 has 12 amino acids. V was trimmed by 8 bases and J by 6 bases, leaving 10 bases between them. The CDR3 here is CASEGVAGELFF. The DNA of the CDR3 is TGTGCCAGCGAGGGGGTAGCCGGGGAGCTGTTTTTT.

The gene calls are TRBV30 and TRBJ1-4; maybe TRBD1 (5 bases). V was pared by 1 base and J by 7 bases, with 10 bases between. The CDR3 runs to 13 residues. The germline CDR1 and CDR2 sequences are GTSNPN and SVGIG (reference sequence). CDR3 DNA: TGTGCCTGGAGTGGGGGCACAGGTGAAAAACTGTTTTTT. Its protein is CAWSGGTGEKLFF.